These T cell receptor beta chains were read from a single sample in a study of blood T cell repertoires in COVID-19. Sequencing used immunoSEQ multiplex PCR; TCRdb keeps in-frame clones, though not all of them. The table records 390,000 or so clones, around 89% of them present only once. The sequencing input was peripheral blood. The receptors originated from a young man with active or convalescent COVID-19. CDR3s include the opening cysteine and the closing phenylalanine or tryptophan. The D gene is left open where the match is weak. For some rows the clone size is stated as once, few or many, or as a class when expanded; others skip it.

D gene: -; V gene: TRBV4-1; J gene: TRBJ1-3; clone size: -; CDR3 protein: CASSQDLGTGTSGNTIYF; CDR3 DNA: TGCGCCAGCAGCCAAGATTTGGGTACAGGCACCTCTGGAAACACCATATATTTT
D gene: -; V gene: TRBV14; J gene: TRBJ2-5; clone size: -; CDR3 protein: CASSQETGTLGETQYF; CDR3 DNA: TGTGCCAGCAGCCAAGAGACCGGGACTCTGGGAGAGACCCAGTACTTC
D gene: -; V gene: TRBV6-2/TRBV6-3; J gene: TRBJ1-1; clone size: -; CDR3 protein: CASSYWGRAREAFF; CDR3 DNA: TGTGCCAGCAGTTACTGGGGCCGGGCACGTGAAGCTTTCTTT
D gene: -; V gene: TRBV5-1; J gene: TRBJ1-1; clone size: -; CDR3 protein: CASSFEAVTEAFF; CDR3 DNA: TGCGCCAGCAGCTTCGAGGCTGTCACTGAAGCTTTCTTT
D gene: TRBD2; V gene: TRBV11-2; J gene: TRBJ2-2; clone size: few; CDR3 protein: CASSATSGGGELFF; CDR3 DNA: TGTGCCAGCAGCGCGACTAGCGGGGGCGGGGAGCTGTTTTTT
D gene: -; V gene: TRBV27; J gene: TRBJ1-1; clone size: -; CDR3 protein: CASSLPTGMNTEAFF; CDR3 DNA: TGTGCCAGCAGTCTCCCCACAGGGATGAACACTGAAGCTTTCTTT
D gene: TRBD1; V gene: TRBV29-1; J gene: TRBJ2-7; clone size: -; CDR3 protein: CSVEGTGSSYEQYF; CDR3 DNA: TGCAGCGTTGAAGGGACAGGGAGCTCCTACGAGCAGTACTTC
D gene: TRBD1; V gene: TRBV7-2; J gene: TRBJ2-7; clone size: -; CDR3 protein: CASSRGLNYEQYF; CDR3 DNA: TGTGCCAGCAGCAGGGGGCTGAACTACGAGCAGTACTTC
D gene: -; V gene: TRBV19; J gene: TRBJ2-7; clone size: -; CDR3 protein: CASTAGYEQYF; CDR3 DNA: TGTGCCAGCACCGCGGGCTACGAGCAGTACTTC
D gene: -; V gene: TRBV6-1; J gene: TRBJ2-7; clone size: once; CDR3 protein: CASSERSTPFTGFYEQYF; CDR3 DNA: TGTGCCAGCAGTGAACGGAGCACCCCGTTTACAGGGTTCTACGAGCAGTACTTC
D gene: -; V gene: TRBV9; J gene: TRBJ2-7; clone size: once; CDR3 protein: CASSASGASSYEQYF; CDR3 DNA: TGTGCCAGCAGCGCCTCAGGGGCTAGCTCCTACGAGCAGTACTTC
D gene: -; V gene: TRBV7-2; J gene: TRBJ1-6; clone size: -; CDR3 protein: CASSFTNRGGSPLHF; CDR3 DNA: TGTGCCAGCAGCTTCACAAATAGGGGGGGTTCACCCCTCCACTTT
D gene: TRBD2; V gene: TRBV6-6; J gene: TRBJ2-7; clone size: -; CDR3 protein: CASSYGLAGEQYF; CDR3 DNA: TGTGCCAGCAGTTACGGACTAGCTGGCGAGCAGTACTTC
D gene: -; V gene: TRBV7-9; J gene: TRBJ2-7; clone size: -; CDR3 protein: CASSLVQGGLERGTKQYF; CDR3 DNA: TGTGCCAGCAGCTTAGTCCAGGGGGGACTTGAGAGAGGGACCAAGCAGTACTTC
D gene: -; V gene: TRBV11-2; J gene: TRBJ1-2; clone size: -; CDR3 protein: CASSVNPGREEGYTF; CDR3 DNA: TGTGCCAGCAGCGTAAACCCCGGGAGGGAGGAAGGCTACACCTTC
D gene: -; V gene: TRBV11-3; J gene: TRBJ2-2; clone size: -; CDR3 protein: CASSASIRGGGELFF; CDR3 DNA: TGTGCCAGCAGCGCCTCTATTAGGGGCGGCGGGGAGCTGTTTTTT
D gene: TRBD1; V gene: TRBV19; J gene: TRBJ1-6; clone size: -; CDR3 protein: CASSPGTANSPLHF; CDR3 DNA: TGTGCCAGTAGTCCCGGGACAGCCAATTCACCCCTCCACTTT
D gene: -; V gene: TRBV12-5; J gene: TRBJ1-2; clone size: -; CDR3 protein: CASGLTPLDRFGGYTF; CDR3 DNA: TGTGCTAGTGGTTTGACCCCACTAGACAGGTTCGGCGGCTACACCTTC
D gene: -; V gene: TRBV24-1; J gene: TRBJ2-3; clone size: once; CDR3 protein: CATSARESTDTQYF; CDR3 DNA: TGTGCCACCAGTGCAAGGGAGAGCACAGATACGCAGTATTTT
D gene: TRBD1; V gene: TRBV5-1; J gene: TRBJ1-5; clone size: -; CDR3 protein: CASSPRTGGHQPQHF; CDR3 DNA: TGCGCCAGCAGCCCACGGACAGGGGGCCATCAGCCCCAGCATTTT
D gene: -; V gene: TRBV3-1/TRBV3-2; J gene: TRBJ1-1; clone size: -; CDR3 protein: CASSLIGGAEAFF; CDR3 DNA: TGTGCCAGCAGCTTAATCGGGGGGGCTGAAGCTTTCTTT
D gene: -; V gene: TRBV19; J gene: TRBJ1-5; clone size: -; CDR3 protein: CASSIDRGSNQPQHF; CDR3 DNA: TGTGCCAGTAGTATAGATCGTGGCAGCAATCAGCCCCAGCATTTT
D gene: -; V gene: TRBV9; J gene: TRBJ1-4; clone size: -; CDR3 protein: CASSVGPATNEKLFF; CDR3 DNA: TGTGCCAGCAGCGTAGGTCCGGCAACTAATGAAAAACTGTTTTTT
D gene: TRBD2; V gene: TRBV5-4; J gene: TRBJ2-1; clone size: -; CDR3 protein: CASSSRLAGVFEQFF; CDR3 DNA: TGTGCCAGCAGCTCCAGACTAGCTGGGGTATTCGAGCAGTTCTTC